The clone carrying this TCR beta chain was detected only a few times. TCRdb recomputed calls from the 5' RACE reads with MiXCR, one row per CDR3 protein. The sample has tens of thousands of distinct CDR3 sequences, around 30% seen once. Trimming took off 4 bases at V and 8 bases at J, with 9 bases between the two ends. In germline, CDR1 is SEHNR, CDR2 FQNEAQ (reference sequence). This CDR3 region has 12 residues. The clonotype comes from a female donor with breast cancer. The sequenced sample was tumor-infiltrating naive CD4+ T cells sorted from the breast tumor. Subset here: naive CD4+ T cells, CD4+CD45RA+CD25-. The rearrangement links TRBV7-9 to TRBJ2-1; D remains unclear. CDR3 region: CASSSPKYEQFF. CDR3 in DNA: TGTGCCAGCAGCTCCCCAAAGTATGAGCAGTTCTTC.